The entry below describes one TCR beta chain. Its antigen remains undetermined. No per-base quality is available; no much larger clone lies one base away. Sample time point, as interpreted from the label and publication: newly diagnosed GD, antithyroid drugs for less than 3 months. For both TCR sequencing and RNA sequencing, RNA was extracted from PBMCs using TRIzol. The diagnosis of Graves' disease followed American Thyroid Association guidelines. The patients came from an endocrinology department in Xi'an, China. Each patient gave approximately 9.7 milliliters of peripheral blood, collected in an EDTA anticoagulant tube. Ficoll Paque Plus density gradient separation was used to isolate PBMCs, and no further T cell sorting was performed. An Agilent 2100 Bioanalyzer and agarose gel were used to check RNA quality, while a NanoDrop 2000 measured RNA concentration. The CDR3 sequence holds 17 residues, the cysteine and phenylalanine included. CDR3 DNA is the only sequence kept; it has 51 bases, read in frame from the first base. CDR1 and CDR2 are drawn from the germline V gene (reference sequence): LNHDA, SQIVND. Clipping removes 4 bases from V and 0 bases from J, with 3 as the unmatched junction base count.

This entry comes from a study of regulatory T cells in long-lasting Graves disease (dated by TCRdb to the early 2020s). For the study in its entirety: In the newly diagnosed Graves' disease group, patients had been taking antithyroid drugs for less than 3 months. Peripheral blood TCR sequencing and RNA sequencing compared persistent Graves' disease patients with newly diagnosed Graves' disease patients. The study was conducted in China and was registered as a clinical trial. A total of 33 samples were covered by TCR sequencing, comprising approximately 13 persistent and around 20 newly diagnosed Graves' disease patients.

Overall results and qualifications from the work: Only peripheral blood was studied, because thyroid tissue, the primary lesion, was inaccessible. Sequencing and analysis were restricted to the TCR beta chain. A larger number of public clonotypes was shared among persistent patients (over 2,500) than among newly diagnosed patients (roughly 970). The small sample size was acknowledged by the authors as a limitation that may reduce accuracy. Preferential use of TRBV28, TRBJ1-2 and TRBJ2-5 was observed in persistent disease, whereas TRBV20-1 and TRBJ2-1 were favored in newly diagnosed disease. Compared with newly diagnosed patients, persistent Graves' disease patients had lower TCR Shannon entropy and fewer highly expanded clones, which suggests clonal expansion.

The library came from multiplex PCR. Sequencing instrument: Illumina HiSeq 4000. CDR3 regions were amplified by Arm-PCR with iRepertoire HTBI primers to construct TCR beta libraries. Before sequencing, the PCR products underwent gel purification. The published analysis was carried out like this. Gene usage analysis of CDR3 amino acid clonotypes relied on the 55 to 80 TRBV and over 13 TRBJ segments identified across samples. Filtered high-quality paired reads were merged into contigs using COPE and FqMerger. Contigs were aligned with BLAST to IMGT TRBV, TRBD and TRBJ reference genes, and CDR3 was defined per IMGT. Clonotypes above 0.1% frequency were classified as highly expanded clones. Repertoire diversity was measured by Shannon entropy, and V-J evenness by the Gini coefficient. Clonotypes shared by more than one individual were considered public. In-frame beta chains were kept once TCRdb had trimmed the public reads at Q25 with fastp and called clones with MiXCR. Each entry merges the rows of one CDR3 protein and shows their most common DNA and genes. These V and J calls originate from TCRdb's pipeline instead of the authors' own analysis. This sample comprises hundreds of thousands of distinct CDR3 sequences, 15% to 20% of them detected only once. 38% of the sample belongs to the ten largest clones.

Recombination joined TRBV19 with TRBJ2-6; TRBD1 fits 10 bases in the junction. The sequencing used peripheral blood mononuclear cells (PBMCs), collected at new diagnosis, from a patient treated with antithyroid drugs. This TCR was sampled from a female donor with Graves disease. The DNA sequence is as follows: TGTGCCAGTAGTAGGACAGGGGGATCCTCTGGGGCCAACGTCCTGACTTTC. The resulting protein is CASSRTGGSSGANVLTF.